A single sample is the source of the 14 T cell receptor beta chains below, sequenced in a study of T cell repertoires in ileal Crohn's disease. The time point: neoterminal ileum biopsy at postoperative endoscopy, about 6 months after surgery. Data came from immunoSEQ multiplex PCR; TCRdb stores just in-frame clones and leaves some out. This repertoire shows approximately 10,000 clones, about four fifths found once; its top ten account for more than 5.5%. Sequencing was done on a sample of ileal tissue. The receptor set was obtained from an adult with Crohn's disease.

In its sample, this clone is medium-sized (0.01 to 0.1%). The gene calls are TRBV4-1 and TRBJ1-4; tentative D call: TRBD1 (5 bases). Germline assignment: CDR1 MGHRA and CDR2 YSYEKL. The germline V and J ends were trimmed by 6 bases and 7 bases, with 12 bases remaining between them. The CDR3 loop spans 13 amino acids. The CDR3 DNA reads TGCGCCAGCAGTGAAGGGGCGAGTGAAAAACTGTTTTTT. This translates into CASSEGASEKLFF.

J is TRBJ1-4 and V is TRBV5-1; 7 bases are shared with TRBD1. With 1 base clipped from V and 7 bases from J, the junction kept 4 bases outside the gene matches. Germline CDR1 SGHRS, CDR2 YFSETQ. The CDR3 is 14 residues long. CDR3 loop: CASSLRQGREKLFF. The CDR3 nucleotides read TGCGCCAGCAGCTTGAGACAGGGACGTGAAAAACTGTTTTTT.

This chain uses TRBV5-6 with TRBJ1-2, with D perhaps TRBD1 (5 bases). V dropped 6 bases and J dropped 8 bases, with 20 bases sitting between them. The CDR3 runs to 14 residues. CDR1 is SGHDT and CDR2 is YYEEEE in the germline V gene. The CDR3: CASTRRQRGNGYTF. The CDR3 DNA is TGTGCCAGCACCCGCAGACAGCGCGGGAACGGCTACACCTTC.

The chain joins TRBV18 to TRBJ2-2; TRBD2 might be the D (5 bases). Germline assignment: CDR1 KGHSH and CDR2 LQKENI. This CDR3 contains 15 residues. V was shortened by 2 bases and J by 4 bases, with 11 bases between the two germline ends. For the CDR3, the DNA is TGTGCCAGCTCACCAAAATCCCGGGGCACCGGGGAGCTGTTTTTT. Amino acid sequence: CASSPKSRGTGELFF.

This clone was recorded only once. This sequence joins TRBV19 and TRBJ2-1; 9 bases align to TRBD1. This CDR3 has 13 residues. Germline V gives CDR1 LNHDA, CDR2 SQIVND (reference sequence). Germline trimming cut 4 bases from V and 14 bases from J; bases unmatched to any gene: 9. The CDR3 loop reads CASSTTRQGEKFF. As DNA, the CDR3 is TGTGCCAGTAGTACTACTCGACAGGGGGAGAAGTTCTTC.

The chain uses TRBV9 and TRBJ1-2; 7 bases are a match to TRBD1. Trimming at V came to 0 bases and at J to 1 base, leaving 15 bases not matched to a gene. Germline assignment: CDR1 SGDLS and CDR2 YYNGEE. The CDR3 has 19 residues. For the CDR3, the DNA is TGTGCCAGCAGCGTAGCTAGTAGCCGACAGGGCTTATATAACTATGGCTACACCTTC. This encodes CASSVASSRQGLYNYGYTF. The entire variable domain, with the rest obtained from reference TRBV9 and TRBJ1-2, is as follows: DSGVTQTPKHLITATGQRVTLRCSPRSGDLSVYWYQQSLDQGLQFLIQYYNGEERAKGNILERFSAQQFPDLHSELNLSSLELGDSALYFCASSVASSRQGLYNYGYTFGSGTRLTVV.

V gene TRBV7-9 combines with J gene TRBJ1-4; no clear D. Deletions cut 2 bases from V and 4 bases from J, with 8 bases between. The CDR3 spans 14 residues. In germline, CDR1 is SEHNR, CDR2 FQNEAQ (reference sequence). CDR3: CASSLTYYNEKLFF. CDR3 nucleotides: TGTGCCAGCAGCTTAACATATTATAATGAAAAACTGTTTTTT.

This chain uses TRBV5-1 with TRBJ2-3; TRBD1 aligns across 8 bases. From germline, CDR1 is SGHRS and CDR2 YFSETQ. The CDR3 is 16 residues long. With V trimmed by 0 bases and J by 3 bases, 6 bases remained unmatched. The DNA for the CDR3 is TGCGCCAGCAGCTTGGGACAGGGGTCGATGACAGATACGCAGTATTTT. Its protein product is CASSLGQGSMTDTQYF.

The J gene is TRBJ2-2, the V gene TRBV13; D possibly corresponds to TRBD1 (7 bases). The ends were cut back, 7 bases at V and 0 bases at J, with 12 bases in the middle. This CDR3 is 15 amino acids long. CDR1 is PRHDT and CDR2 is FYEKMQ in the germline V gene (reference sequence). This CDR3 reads CASTRGAANTGELFF. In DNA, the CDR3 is TGTGCCAGCACCAGGGGGGCCGCGAACACCGGGGAGCTGTTTTTT.

CDR3 amino acids: CASSQELRSNQPQHF. The CDR3, as DNA: TGCGCCAGCAGCCAAGAGTTGCGCAGCAATCAGCCCCAGCATTTT. The chain couples TRBV4-1 to TRBJ1-5; D gene ambiguous. V was cut by 0 bases and J by 1 base, with 7 bases left in between. Germline V CDR1 and CDR2: MGHRA, YSYEKL. The CDR3 is 15 amino acids.

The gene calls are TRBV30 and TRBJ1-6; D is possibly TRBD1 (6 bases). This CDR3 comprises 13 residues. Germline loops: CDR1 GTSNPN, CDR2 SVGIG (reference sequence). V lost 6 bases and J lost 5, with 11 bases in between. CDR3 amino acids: CACSQGNNSPLHF. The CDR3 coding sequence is TGTGCCTGTTCACAGGGTAATAATTCACCCCTCCACTTT.

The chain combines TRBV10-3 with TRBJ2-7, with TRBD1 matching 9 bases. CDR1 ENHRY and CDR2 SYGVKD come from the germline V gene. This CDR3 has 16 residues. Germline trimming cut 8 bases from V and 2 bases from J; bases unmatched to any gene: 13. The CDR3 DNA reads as TGTGCCATCCGCAGACCTACCGGACAGGGGACCTACGAGCAGTACTTC. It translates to CAIRRPTGQGTYEQYF.

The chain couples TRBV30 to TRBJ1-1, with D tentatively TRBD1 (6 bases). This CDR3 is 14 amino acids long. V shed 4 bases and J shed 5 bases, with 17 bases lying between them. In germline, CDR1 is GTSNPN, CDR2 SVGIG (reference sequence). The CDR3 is CAWTRDIRLTEAFF. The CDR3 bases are TGTGCCTGGACCAGGGACATTAGGTTGACTGAAGCTTTCTTT.

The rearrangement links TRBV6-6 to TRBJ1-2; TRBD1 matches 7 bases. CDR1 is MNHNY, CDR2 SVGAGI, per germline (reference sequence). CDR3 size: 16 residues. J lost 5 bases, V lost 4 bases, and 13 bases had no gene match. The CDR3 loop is CASSSPSHPGQYGYTF. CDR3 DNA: TGTGCCAGCAGTTCGCCCTCTCATCCGGGACAGTATGGCTACACCTTC.